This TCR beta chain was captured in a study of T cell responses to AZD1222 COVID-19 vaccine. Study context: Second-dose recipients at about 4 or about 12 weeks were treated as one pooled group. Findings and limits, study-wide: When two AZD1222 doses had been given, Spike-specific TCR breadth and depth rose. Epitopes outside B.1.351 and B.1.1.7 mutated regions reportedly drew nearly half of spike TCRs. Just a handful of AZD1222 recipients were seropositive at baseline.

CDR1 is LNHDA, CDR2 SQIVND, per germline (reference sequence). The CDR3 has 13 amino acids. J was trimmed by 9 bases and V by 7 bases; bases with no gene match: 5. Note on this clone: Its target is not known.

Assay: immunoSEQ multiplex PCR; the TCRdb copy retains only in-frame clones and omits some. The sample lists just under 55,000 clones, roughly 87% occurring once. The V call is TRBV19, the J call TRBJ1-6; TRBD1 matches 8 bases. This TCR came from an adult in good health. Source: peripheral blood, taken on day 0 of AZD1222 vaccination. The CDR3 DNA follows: TGTGCCAGTACGGAGACAGGGGTTTCACCCCTCCACTTT. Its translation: CASTETGVSPLHF.